This TCR beta chain was captured by sequencing in a study of T cells in Graves' hyperthyroidism and ophthalmopathy. Whole-study findings and limits: In the analysis, a 13 V-J model separated ophthalmopathy from stable hyperthyroidism.

Turning to this clonotype: Its antigen is not identified.

CDR1 is MNHEY, CDR2 SMNVEV, per germline (reference sequence). The CDR3 consists of 17 residues. The ends lost 8 bases at V and 2 bases at J; junction bases unmatched: 13. Calling Graves' hyperthyroidism stable meant ophthalmopathy did not progress within 18 months. A roughly 9.1 ml volume of fresh peripheral blood provided the PBMCs. Amplified TCR beta CDR3 regions came from RNA transcripts. The primer set for the first-round RT-PCR of the TCR CDR3 was HTBI. TCRdb reprocessed the multiplex PCR reads with MiXCR, giving one entry per CDR3 protein. The table lists some 620,000 distinct CDR3 sequences, 15% to 20% of them singletons, with around 4% in the top ten.

The rearrangement links TRBV27 to TRBJ2-7; 12 positions match TRBD1. The sequence came from a woman in her twenties or thirties with Graves' hyperthyroidism. Sample: blood. Here the CDR3 DNA reads TGTGCCAGCTCACTTGCCGGGACAGGGGGCTCTCCCTACGAGCAGTACTTC. Translation gives CASSLAGTGGSPYEQYF.